This T cell receptor (beta chain) was captured by sequencing in a study of cytomegalovirus exposure and HLA in healthy donors. Study results and limitations: Trimming of TCR beta V- and J-genes showed a link, identified in a later analysis, to a missense DCLRE1C variant.

Germline CDR1 reads SGHAT; CDR2 reads FQNNGV. CDR3 size: 13 residues. Trimming took 3 bases from V and 4 from J, leaving 9 bases between them. The PCR employed 60 Vbeta primers together with 13 Jbeta primers. TCRdb keeps only in-frame clones here, not all; method: immunoSEQ multiplex PCR. The sample has fewer than 250,000 clones; around four fifths are singletons. Concerning this clone itself: Its target is unknown.

The clonotype originates from a man in his forties in good health and CMV-seropositive. The sequencing sample was made of PBMCs. This rearrangement joins TRBV11-2 to TRBJ1-1; D gene uncertain. CDR3 in DNA: TGTGCCAGCAGCTTCAATACTGGCACTGAAGCTTTCTTT. Translated: CASSFNTGTEAFF.